Presented here are 16 T cell receptor beta chains from one specimen sequenced in a study of T cells in localized non-small cell lung cancer. Using immunoSEQ multiplex PCR, the repertoire was profiled, and TCRdb retains in-frame clones only, with some absent. The data hold about 33,000 clones, with over 75% observed a single time. This specimen was peripheral blood, taken before any cancer treatment. These receptors were taken from a male donor older than 55 with stage III squamous cell lung carcinoma.

This sequence joins TRBV28 and TRBJ1-1; D is unresolved. CDR1 and CDR2 from the germline V gene are MDHEN and SYDVKM. Trimming removed 5 bases from V and 0 bases from J, with 10 bases in between. The CDR3 contains 14 residues. CDR3 sequence (DNA): TGTGCCAGCAGTCCAGGCATAATGAACACTGAAGCTTTCTTT. Translated, it gives CASSPGIMNTEAFF.

The V gene is TRBV5-1, the J gene TRBJ2-1; 8 positions match TRBD1. V shed 3 bases, J shed 8 bases, and the junction held 7 bases outside the gene matches. Per germline, CDR1 SGHRS and CDR2 YFSETQ. CDR3 length equals 14 residues. DNA for the CDR3: TGCGCCAGCAGCTACGGACAGGGTTTGGATGAGCAGTTCTTC. This encodes CASSYGQGLDEQFF.

The chain couples TRBV19 to TRBJ2-1; a weak D match, TRBD1 (6 bases). V was trimmed by 4 bases and J by 6 bases, leaving 10 bases between them. Germline V gene lookup returns CDR1 LNHDA and CDR2 SQIVND (reference sequence). The length of the CDR3 is 13 residues. The CDR3 protein is CASSTGQPNEQFF. CDR3 in DNA: TGTGCCAGTAGTACTGGACAGCCCAATGAGCAGTTCTTC.

This chain connects TRBV18 to TRBJ2-7; D is perhaps TRBD1 (6 bases). V shed 2 bases and J shed 0 bases, with 11 bases lying between them. Germline lookup yields CDR1 KGHSH and CDR2 LQKENI. The CDR3 has 15 residues. The CDR3 region has the DNA TGTGCCAGCTCACCAATGACAGGTAGCTCCTACGAGCAGTACTTC. Translating gives CASSPMTGSSYEQYF. The whole variable domain, remainder taken from reference TRBV18 and TRBJ2-7, is NAGVMQNPRHLVRRRGQEARLRCSPMKGHSHVYWYRQLPEEGLKFMVYLQKENIIDESGMPKERFSAEFPKEGPSILRIQQVVRGDSAAYFCASSPMTGSSYEQYFGPGTRLTVT.

This chain links TRBV5-1 with TRBJ1-4, with TRBD1 as a possible D gene (5 bases). The CDR3 consists of 15 residues. V was cut by 4 bases and J by 0 bases, with 10 bases left in between. CDR1 SGHRS and CDR2 YFSETQ come from the germline V gene. For the CDR3, the DNA is TGCGCCAGCAGCCGGGACGGTGCAACTAATGAAAAACTGTTTTTT. Protein product: CASSRDGATNEKLFF.

This clone was picked up a small number of times. The chain uses TRBV7-2 and TRBJ1-1; D perhaps matches TRBD1 (5 bases). The germline CDR1 and CDR2 sequences are SGHTA and FQGNSA. The CDR3 loop spans 13 amino acids. With 5 bases removed from V and 2 bases from J, the gap between germline ends came to 9 bases. CDR3 region: CASSRDRNTEAFF. DNA for the CDR3: TGTGCCAGCAGCCGTGACAGAAACACTGAAGCTTTCTTT.

The chain is built from TRBV4-3 and TRBJ1-1; perhaps TRBD1 as D (6 bases). CDR3 length: 15 residues. The V gene lost 2 bases and the J gene lost 3 bases, with 13 bases spanning the gap. CDR1 and CDR2 (germline): LGHNA, YSLEER. The CDR3 loop is CASSQPMTGDTEAFF. The CDR3 DNA follows: TGCGCCAGCAGCCAACCAATGACAGGAGACACTGAAGCTTTCTTT.

By proportion, this clone is medium-sized. This chain connects TRBV10-3 to TRBJ2-7; D unresolved. The CDR3 has 15 amino acids. Germline CDR1 reads ENHRY; CDR2 reads SYGVKD. Trimming stripped 0 bases from V and 6 bases from J, with 15 bases between. The CDR3 sequence: CAISESGLGPSEQYF. The CDR3 nucleotides read TGTGCCATCAGTGAGTCTGGCCTAGGCCCCTCCGAGCAGTACTTC.

The chain combines TRBV30 with TRBJ2-1; 7 bases agree with TRBD1. Germline V lookup: CDR1 GTSNPN, CDR2 SVGIG (reference sequence). V was pared by 6 bases and J by 4 bases, with 6 bases of the junction left unmatched. The CDR3 runs 13 residues. The CDR3 protein is CACSGTEYNEQFF. CDR3 DNA: TGTGCCTGCTCCGGGACAGAGTACAATGAGCAGTTCTTC.

This clone was found a few times. The genes are TRBV19 and TRBJ2-3, with 10 bases identical to TRBD1. The junction had 5 bases not matched to a gene; V was cut back by 3 bases and J by 5 bases. Germline lookup yields CDR1 LNHDA and CDR2 SQIVND (reference sequence). This CDR3 region has 15 residues. The CDR3 sequence: CASSIGTGEGDTQYF. The CDR3 DNA sequence: TGTGCCAGTAGTATTGGGACAGGGGAAGGAGATACGCAGTATTTT.

This chain connects TRBV19 to TRBJ1-2; D may be TRBD1 (5 bases). V was shortened by 5 bases and J by 5 bases, with 15 bases between the two germline ends. Germline-derived CDR1 and CDR2 are LNHDA and SQIVND (reference sequence). This CDR3 contains 14 residues. The CDR3 sequence is CASSGQGLGYGYTF. CDR3 sequence (DNA): TGTGCCAGTAGTGGGCAGGGCTTAGGTTATGGCTACACCTTC.

CDR3 sequence reads: CATRVDTDTQYF. The CDR3 DNA reads as TGCGCCACCAGGGTAGACACAGATACGCAGTATTTT. This sequence joins TRBV5-1 and TRBJ2-3; perhaps TRBD1 as D (5 bases). The CDR3 covers 12 residues. CDR1 SGHRS and CDR2 YFSETQ come from the germline V gene. Trimming pared 9 bases from V and 2 bases from J, leaving 10 bases between.

The J gene is TRBJ2-7, the V gene TRBV6-5; D may match TRBD1 or TRBD2 (5 bases each). Germline lookup yields CDR1 MNHEY and CDR2 SVGAGI. The CDR3 runs 14 residues. Trimming removed 4 bases from V and 7 bases from J, with 17 bases in between. CDR3 in amino acids: CASSWGTDREEQYF. CDR3 nucleotide sequence: TGTGCCAGCAGTTGGGGGACGGACCGTGAGGAGCAGTACTTC.

The J gene is TRBJ2-2, the V gene TRBV19, with a possible D match to TRBD2 (6 bases). This CDR3 region has 15 residues. Per the germline V gene, CDR1 is LNHDA and CDR2 is SQIVND (reference sequence). Trimming removed 5 bases at V and 6 bases at J, with 16 bases between. For the CDR3, the DNA is TGTGCCAGTAGTCTCGACCGGGGGTTAGCCGGGGAGCTGTTTTTT. This gives the protein CASSLDRGLAGELFF.

The CDR3 is CASSRTGGNGEQYF. The CDR3 DNA reads TGTGCCAGTAGTCGGACAGGGGGAAATGGCGAGCAGTACTTC. The rearrangement links TRBV19 to TRBJ2-7, with 10 bases aligning to TRBD1. V was pared by 5 bases and J by 6 bases, with 7 bases of the junction left unmatched. The germline gives CDR1 LNHDA, CDR2 SQIVND (reference sequence). The CDR3 totals 14 residues.

This clone was seen only once. The chain combines TRBV11-1 with TRBJ2-2, with 9 nucleotides matching TRBD1. The CDR3 extends over 15 amino acids. Trimming at V came to 0 bases and at J to 6 bases, leaving 2 bases not matched to a gene. Per the germline V gene, CDR1 is SGHAT and CDR2 is FQDESV (reference sequence). Written as DNA, the CDR3 is TGTGCCAGCAGCTTAGCCGGGACAGGGTCCGGGGAGCTGTTTTTT. This codes for CASSLAGTGSGELFF.